This TCR beta chain was recovered during a study of T cells in Graves' hyperthyroidism and ophthalmopathy (dated by TCRdb to between 2018 and 2020). Regarding the complete study: Peripheral blood samples were taken at the time of initial diagnosis, prior to any treatment. For training and testing, the roughly 93 patients in the discovery cohort were randomly divided in a 7:3 ratio. To identify distinguishing TCR V-J signatures, a discovery cohort of about a hundred patients was used, comprising 40 to 45 with Graves' ophthalmopathy and around 60 with stable Graves' hyperthyroidism. The paper reports TCR Vbeta CDR3 sequencing of approximately 140 peripheral blood samples: some 41 ophthalmopathy, 75 to 80 hyperthyroidism and around 17 progressor patients. Thyroid tissue and blood T-cell repertoires from roughly six Graves' hyperthyroidism patients were also compared in the study. After sampling, hyperthyroidism patients received methimazole starting at 30 mg daily, and ophthalmopathy patients received high-dose intravenous methylprednisolone. Prospective prediction of ophthalmopathy was tested in an independent validation cohort of approximately 18 hyperthyroidism patients and approximately 17 patients who later progressed to ophthalmopathy. The full study reports these points: Sample size was not statistically predetermined, and blinding of investigators to group allocation was not performed. A model built on a 13 V-J signature distinguished ophthalmopathy from stable hyperthyroidism, reaching 85% to 90% sensitivity and under 84% specificity in cross-validation and 80%/75% in testing. During validation, the model predicted progression to ophthalmopathy a median of about 6.5 months ahead of onset, with around 65% sensitivity and 72% to 80% specificity. Most expanded thyroid clonotypes (frequency above 0.001) were also found in blood, which suggests that blood repertoires may mirror thyroid immune responses.

Graves' hyperthyroidism was defined as stable when no progression to ophthalmopathy occurred over 18 months of follow-up. Hyperthyroidism patients were newly diagnosed, had a disease duration of under 2 months, and were aged 18 to 65 years. Patients with uncontrolled infections, other autoimmune diseases, pregnancy or lactation were excluded. Diagnoses were based on clinical symptoms, serum thyroxine and TRAb, thyroid ultrasound and orbital computed tomography. PBMCs were isolated from 10 ml of fresh peripheral blood by Ficoll-Paque density gradient centrifugation. Total RNA was extracted with Trizol reagent, and quality was checked on an Agilent 2100 Bioanalyzer. The TCR beta CDR3 regions were amplified from the RNA transcripts. A first-round RT-PCR of the TCR CDR3 used the HTBI primer set with the Qiagen OneStep RT-PCR kit. The libraries were constructed in a second round of multiplex PCR and then size-selected and purified. The libraries were sequenced on an Illumina HiSeq2000 using paired-end 100 bp reads. The authors processed their data as follows. SOAPnuke was used to process the raw data, with reads discarded if the reads contained adapters or uncalled bases, had a mean Phred below 15, or lacked an exact constant-primer or identifier match. High-quality paired reads were merged using COPE v1.2.5, and each unique nucleotide sequence was defined as a clonotype. MiTCR v1.1 was used to align the clonotypes against IMGT TRBV, TRBD and TRBJ reference segments. Analysis was restricted to V-J combinations with a frequency above 0.0001, which covered roughly 99% of repertoires. A TCS score was defined as the ratio of F50 (clonal expansion) to E x V (chaos), with BLOSUM62-based TCRdist applied between CDR3 peptides within each V-J. Welch's t-statistics and random forest reduced several hundred V-J features to 10 to 15, which were used in a naive Bayes classifier (R e1071). The public reads were quality trimmed at Q25 with fastp and then assembled into clones with MiXCR by TCRdb, keeping productive beta chains. One record per CDR3 amino acid sequence lists the most common genes and DNA. None of the V and J calls come from the authors' own analysis; TCRdb made them. Present in this sample are 600,000 or so distinct CDR3 sequences, about 16% of which were seen just once. Approximately 3.8% of the sample is taken by the ten largest.

As to this clonotype: Its antigen is not yet known. Base qualities are not recorded, but no much larger clone differs from it by a single base.

In the germline V gene, CDR1 corresponds to SNHLY and CDR2 to FYNNEI. The V and J ends are trimmed by 6 bases and 0 bases, leaving 12 bases between them. From its cysteine to its phenylalanine, the CDR3 spans 15 amino acids. Only CDR3 DNA is held: 45 bases, read in frame from base 1. The TCR sequence derives from a woman younger than 45 with Graves' hyperthyroidism. The chain joins TRBV2 to TRBJ2-1; D gene: possibly TRBD2, on 5 matching bases. The sequenced sample consisted of blood. The DNA is as follows: TGTGCCAGCAGCGCCCGACTACACTCCTACAATGAGCAGTTCTTC. Translated, this is CASSARLHSYNEQFF. Supplemented by the reference TRBV2 and TRBJ2-1 proteins around the CDR3, the complete variable domain is EPEVTQTPSHQVTQMGQEVILRCVPISNHLYFYWYRQILGQKVEFLVSFYNNEISEKSEIFDDQFSVERPDGSNFTLKIRSTKLEDSAMYFCASSARLHSYNEQFFGPGTRLTVL.